One sample yielded the 24 T cell receptor beta chains listed below, sequenced in a study of Graves' ophthalmopathy and Graves' hyperthyroidism (dated by TCRdb to the late 2010s). Instrument on record: Illumina HiSeq 2000. TCR beta CDR3 regions were amplified from RNA transcripts for repertoire sequencing. A first-round RT-PCR used HTBI primers with the Qiagen OneStep RT-PCR kit, followed by a second-round multiplex PCR, size selection and purification. The public sequencing data were trimmed at Q25 with fastp and processed into clonotypes with MiXCR by TCRdb, which kept only in-frame beta chains. Entries are consolidated by CDR3 protein sequence, retaining the most common genes and DNA. The sample table holds about 740,000 distinct CDR3 sequences, of which approximately 40% were seen once. The ten most abundant clones make up 44% of the sample. The material sequenced was peripheral blood. The origin of the receptors is an adult man with Graves' ophthalmopathy.

This clonotype has a count of ten or more. The V call is TRBV20-1, the J call TRBJ1-5; 7 nucleotides agree with TRBD1. The junction had 6 bases not matched to a gene; V was cut back by 3 bases and J by 7 bases. The CDR3 runs to 13 residues. The germline V gene encodes CDR1 DFQATT and CDR2 SNEGSKA (reference sequence). DNA for the CDR3: TGCAGTGCTAGTGGCAGGGGGGAACAGCCCCAGCATTTT. It yields the protein CSASGRGEQPQHF.

V and J are TRBV20-1 and TRBJ2-2; D assignment may be TRBD1 or TRBD2 (6 bases each). V gave up 2 bases and J gave up 6 bases, with 10 bases separating them. CDR3 length equals 13 residues. The germline CDR1 and CDR2 sequences are DFQATT and SNEGSKA (reference sequence). This chain's CDR3 is CSARSGAAGELFF. CDR3 DNA: TGCAGTGCTAGATCGGGGGCCGCCGGGGAGCTGTTTTTT.

This chain uses TRBV19 with TRBJ2-2, with 8 positions matching TRBD1. Germline V CDR1 and CDR2: LNHDA, SQIVND (reference sequence). This CDR3 region has 14 residues. The junction had 6 bases not matched to a gene; V was cut back by 5 bases and J by 7 bases. In nucleotides, the CDR3 is TGTGCCAGTAGTGCCCAGGGGGCCGGCGGGGAGCTGTTTTTT. This sequence encodes CASSAQGAGGELFF. Full variable domain (missing parts from reference TRBV19 and TRBJ2-2): DGGITQSPKYLFRKEGQNVTLSCEQNLNHDAMYWYRQDPGQGLRLIYYSQIVNDFQKGDIAEGYSVSREKKESFPLTVTSAQKNPTAFYLCASSAQGAGGELFFGEGSRLTVL.

This clonotype was seen many times. The chain has TRBV7-2 and TRBJ1-6; D possibly corresponds to TRBD1 (5 bases). Germline values: CDR1 SGHTA, CDR2 FQGNSA. This CDR3 is built from 14 residues. Deletions cut 4 bases from V and 5 bases from J, with 9 bases between. DNA of the CDR3: TGTGCCAGCAGCTCGGGACGGAATAATTCACCCCTCCACTTT. Translating gives CASSSGRNNSPLHF.

The chain uses TRBV2 and TRBJ2-2; TRBD1 aligns across 7 bases. In germline, CDR1 is SNHLY, CDR2 FYNNEI. Trimming took 1 base from V and 5 from J; bases not matched to a gene: 4. The CDR3 extends over 15 amino acids. CDR3 in DNA: TGTGCCAGCAGTGAAGTGGGGACAGTGACCGGGGAGCTGTTTTTT. This codes for CASSEVGTVTGELFF.

For this clonotype: This may be a read error, as it is one base from a much larger clone. The chain recombines TRBV14 with TRBJ1-2; D uncertain. CDR1 and CDR2 (germline): SGHDN, FVKESK. This CDR3 is 13 amino acids long. As DNA, the CDR3 is TGTGCCGGCAGCCAAGTGGTGGGGTATGGCTACACCTTC. It translates to CAGSQVVGYGYTF.

The V gene is TRBV9, the J gene TRBJ2-5, with D perhaps given as TRBD1 or TRBD2 (5 bases each). Germline CDR1 is SGDLS and CDR2 is YYNGEE. V was shortened by 4 bases and J by 8 bases, with 12 bases between the two germline ends. The CDR3 is 12 amino acids. CDR3 sequence reads: CASSRDPDTQYF. CDR3 nucleotide sequence: TGTGCCAGCAGCCGGGACCCCGATACCCAGTACTTC.

This clonotype appeared many times. The CDR3 sequence: CASRTGVSNQPQHF. For the CDR3, the DNA is TGTGCCAGCAGAACAGGGGTATCGAATCAGCCCCAGCATTTT. J is TRBJ1-5 and V is TRBV2, with 7 bases aligning to TRBD1. Trimming cost V 6 bases and J 4 bases; bases outside gene matches: 6. CDR1 and CDR2 (germline): SNHLY, FYNNEI. The CDR3 totals 14 residues.

This clonotype showed up just a few times. Mismatch with germline at one junction end may stem from a read error. The chain couples TRBV10-3 to TRBJ1-1; 8 nucleotides align to TRBD1. Germline V gene lookup returns CDR1 ENHRY and CDR2 SYGVKD. The CDR3 loop spans 16 amino acids. The CDR3 nucleotides read TGTGCCAGCAGTGGAAGGACCGGGACAGGGAACACTGAAGCTTTCTTT. Translation gives CASSGRTGTGNTEAFF.

This clonotype came up many times. V is TRBV25-1 and J is TRBJ1-4; the match to TRBD1 covers 8 bases. Germline V gives CDR1 MGHDK, CDR2 SYGVNS. The CDR3 has 15 amino acids. V lost 1 base and J lost 9; bases outside the gene matches: 7. The CDR3 sequence: CASSESGQGAKKLFF. The CDR3 DNA sequence: TGTGCCAGCAGTGAATCTGGACAGGGAGCTAAAAAACTGTTTTTT.

The chain joins TRBV2 to TRBJ2-5; 12 bases match TRBD1. There are 15 residues in the CDR3. The V and J ends lost 5 bases and 5 bases, in that order; junction bases with no gene match: 6. Germline values: CDR1 SNHLY, CDR2 FYNNEI. CDR3 region: CASSPGQGAWETQYF. The CDR3 bases are TGTGCCAGCAGTCCGGGACAGGGGGCTTGGGAGACCCAGTACTTC. Using reference TRBV2 and TRBJ2-5 for the parts outside the CDR3, the full variable domain is EPEVTQTPSHQVTQMGQEVILRCVPISNHLYFYWYRQILGQKVEFLVSFYNNEISEKSEIFDDQFSVERPDGSNFTLKIRSTKLEDSAMYFCASSPGQGAWETQYFGPGTRLLVL.

The chain links TRBV9 to TRBJ2-7; TRBD2 agrees at 7 bases. The CDR3 spans 14 residues. Germline CDR1 is SGDLS and CDR2 is YYNGEE. After removal of 4 bases from V and 3 bases from J, the junction contained 7 bases not matched to a gene. Written as DNA, the CDR3 is TGTGCCAGCAGCCTCCGGGAGCGGGGCTACGAGCAGTACTTC. It is translated as CASSLRERGYEQYF.

The chain employs TRBV15 and TRBJ1-2; 9 nucleotides agree with TRBD1. The V gene's germline CDR1 is LNHNV and CDR2 YYDKDF (reference sequence). Germline trimming cut 1 base from V and 4 bases from J; bases unmatched to any gene: 7. CDR3 length equals 16 residues. CDR3 nucleotides: TGTGCCACCAGCAGAGTTAAGGGGACAGGGCCCTATGGCTACACCTTC. It is translated as CATSRVKGTGPYGYTF.

This clonotype turned up a few times. This chain links TRBV20-1 with TRBJ2-2; D is possibly TRBD1 or TRBD2 (7 bases each). The CDR3 loop spans 15 amino acids. Trimming took off 7 bases at V and 0 bases at J, with 15 bases between the two ends. Per the germline V gene, CDR1 is DFQATT and CDR2 is SNEGSKA (reference sequence). The CDR3 bases are TGCAGTGTGGGAGGGGGCGATGCGAACACCGGGGAGCTGTTTTTT. Translating it yields CSVGGGDANTGELFF.

This sequence joins TRBV24-1 and TRBJ1-5, with a weak D call TRBD1 (5 bases). The V end lost 5 bases, the J end lost 2 bases, and 12 bases lay between the germline ends. The CDR3 covers 15 residues. CDR1 and CDR2 (germline): KGHDR, SFDVKD. CDR3 in amino acids: CATSGPGPGNQPQHF. In nucleotides, the CDR3 is TGTGCCACCAGTGGCCCAGGGCCAGGCAATCAGCCCCAGCATTTT.

The rearrangement joins TRBV7-2 to TRBJ1-6, with 12 bases lining up with TRBD1. Germline V gene lookup returns CDR1 SGHTA and CDR2 FQGNSA. Trimming took 6 bases from V and 8 from J; bases not matched to a gene: 17. The CDR3 is 19 amino acids. The CDR3 DNA is TGTGCCAGCAGACCAGTGCTGAGGGGGACAGGGGGCGGTTATTCACCCCTCCACTTT. Its protein is CASRPVLRGTGGGYSPLHF.

This clonotype has more than one count but fewer than ten. CDR3 amino acids: CASRRQGQGYTGANVLTF. CDR3 DNA: TGTGCCAGCAGGCGCCAAGGACAGGGATACACTGGGGCCAACGTCCTGACTTTC. J is TRBJ2-6 and V is TRBV12-3 or TRBV12-4; TRBD1 matches 8 bases. With V trimmed by 6 bases and J by 2 bases, 12 bases remained unmatched. CDR3 length: 18 residues.

In regard to this clonotype: This may stem from a read error, because a much larger clone lies one nucleotide away. The chain links TRBV7-9 to TRBJ1-1; tentatively, D is TRBD1 (6 bases). The CDR3 length is 16 residues. CDR1 and CDR2 from the germline V gene are SEHNR and FQNEAQ (reference sequence). The ends were cut back, 3 bases at V and 6 bases at J, with 20 bases in the middle. CDR3 coding DNA: TGTGCCAGCAGCTTGGTAAGGTTGGGGGGCGGGGCTGAAGCTTTCTTT. Translation gives CASSLVRLGGGAEAFF. Full variable domain (outside the CDR3, taken from reference TRBV7-9 and TRBJ1-1): DTGVSQNPRHKITKRGQNVTFRCDPISEHNRLYWYRQTLGQGPEFLTYFQNEAQLEKSRLLSDRFSAERPKGSFSTLEIQRTEQGDSAMYLCASSLVRLGGGAEAFFGQGTRLTVV.

This clonotype was seen a handful of times. As DNA, the CDR3 is TGCGCCACCGTTATGGACAGGCCAAACTATGGCTACACCTTC. The encoded protein is CATVMDRPNYGYTF. This rearrangement joins TRBV5-1 to TRBJ1-2; 7 bases are a match to TRBD1. CDR1 SGHRS and CDR2 YFSETQ come from the germline V gene. The CDR3 runs 14 residues. After removal of 9 bases from V and 2 bases from J, the junction contained 10 bases not matched to a gene.

J is TRBJ1-5 and V is TRBV15; D remains ambiguous. CDR3 length: 14 amino acids. CDR1 is LNHNV and CDR2 is YYDKDF in the germline V gene (reference sequence). V lost 0 bases and J lost 11, with 14 bases in between. The CDR3 reads CATSRDRVLGTQHF. CDR3 in DNA: TGTGCCACCAGCAGAGATCGGGTTCTGGGGACCCAGCATTTT. The full variable domain, completed using reference TRBV15 and TRBJ1-5, is DAMVIQNPRYQVTQFGKPVTLSCSQTLNHNVMYWYQQKSSQAPKLLFHYYDKDFNNEADTPDNFQSRRPNTSFCFLDIRSPGLGDTAMYLCATSRDRVLGTQHFGDGTRLSIL.

This clonotype was seen just once. An end of the junction does not agree with germline; a read error may underlie this. V and J are TRBV10-2 and TRBJ1-2; 8 bases match TRBD1. This CDR3 spans 13 amino acids. Germline assignment: CDR1 WSHSY and CDR2 SAAADI. CDR3 in DNA: TGTGCCTCCTCGCCGACGGGACAGGATGGCTACACCTTC. Residues: CASSPTGQDGYTF.

Points on this clonotype: Given a much more abundant clone one base away, this may be a read error. The J gene is TRBJ2-5, the V gene TRBV2; 11 positions match TRBD2. Germline assignment: CDR1 SNHLY and CDR2 FYNNEI. This CDR3 is built from 16 residues. The chain's CDR3 is CASRTELAGAQETPYF. The CDR3 region has the DNA TGTGCCAGCAGGACCGAACTAGCGGGGGCACAAGAGACCCCGTACTTC.

The rearrangement links TRBV6-5 to TRBJ1-2; D possibly corresponds to TRBD1 (6 bases). Trimming cost V 6 bases and J 1 base, with 18 bases left between them. Germline assignment: CDR1 MNHEY and CDR2 SVGAGI. The CDR3 is 16 amino acids. The DNA for the CDR3 is TGTGCCAGCAGCTCCCAGGGGAGGGGCCTTAACTATGGCTACACCTTC. It specifies CASSSQGRGLNYGYTF.

This clonotype was detected only once. The CDR3 does not close with the conserved phenylalanine or tryptophan, likely indicating a read error. The J gene is TRBJ2-5, the V gene TRBV7-8, with unresolved D. Germline V gene data show CDR1 as SGHVS and CDR2 as FQNEAQ. The CDR3 covers 15 residues. CDR3 amino acids: CASSFGTRAVETQYV. The CDR3 nucleotides read TGTGCCAGTAGCTTTGGCACAAGGGCGGTGGAGACCCAGTACGTC.